The present T cell receptor beta chain was sequenced within a study of PD-1 blockade in classical Hodgkin lymphoma. Findings and limits, study-wide: Compared with baseline, CD4+ but not CD8+ TCR diversity had risen significantly by C4D1.

Deletions cut 2 bases from V and 1 base from J, with 14 bases between. Germline V gene lookup returns CDR1 MNHEY and CDR2 SMNVEV (reference sequence). The CDR3 runs to 16 residues. With respect to this clone: Antigen specificity is unknown.

Clones were read by immunoSEQ multiplex PCR, and TCRdb kept only the in-frame ones, dropping some. The sample lists 50,000 or so clones, over 60% occurring once. Exposure to brentuximab vedotin varied, and each patient had relapsed following autologous stem cell transplantation. V is TRBV27 and J is TRBJ1-1, with TRBD1 as a possible D gene (5 bases). The input for sequencing was peripheral blood mononuclear cells (PBMCs), taken before the second cycle of nivolumab. The receptor was derived from a human donor with classical Hodgkin lymphoma. The CDR3 sequence: CASSLLVGQGNTEAFF. CDR3 coding DNA: TGTGCCAGCAGTTTACTGGTGGGGCAGGGGAACACTGAAGCTTTCTTT.